A single sample is the source of the 22 T cell receptor beta chains below, sequenced in a study of blood T cells in healthy people across ages (dated by TCRdb to 2015 to 2017). The method behind the library was 5' RACE. For sequencing, an Illumina HiSeq 2500 was employed. A second PCR of about 7 to 12 cycles was performed with a sample-barcoded 5' primer and a J-beta primer mix. TCRdb itself trimmed the public reads at Q25 with fastp, ran MiXCR and retained productive beta chains. Identical CDR3 protein sequences are pooled into one entry, listed with their most common genes and DNA. Here the sample has approximately 790,000 distinct CDR3 sequences; approximately 67% occur a single time. Clones ranked in the top ten supply 25% to 35% of the sample. Sequenced: blood. These TCRs come from a young man in good health.

This clonotype was counted only a few times. The chain links TRBV9 to TRBJ1-1; 8 bases line up with TRBD1. CDR1 SGDLS and CDR2 YYNGEE come from the germline V gene. This CDR3 contains 17 residues. V gave up 4 bases and J gave up 1 base; unmatched junction bases: 12. CDR3: CASSRRDQGAENTEAFF. The CDR3 nucleotides are TGTGCCAGCAGCCGTCGAGATCAGGGGGCCGAGAACACTGAAGCTTTCTTT.

V usage is TRBV6-2 or TRBV6-3 and J usage is TRBJ2-7; D tentatively reads TRBD1 or TRBD2 (5 bases each). Germline CDR1 reads MNHEY; CDR2 reads SVGEGT. The CDR3 extends over 14 amino acids. Trimming removed 6 bases from V and 5 bases from J, with 17 bases in between. The CDR3 DNA sequence: TGTGCCAGCAGCCGACGTGTCGGGGACGACGAGCAGTACTTC. Translation: CASSRRVGDDEQYF.

The chain couples TRBV6-5 to TRBJ2-1; 8 nucleotides line up with TRBD1. J was trimmed by 5 bases and V by 6 bases; bases with no gene match: 6. The CDR3 spans 14 residues. Germline CDR1 reads MNHEY; CDR2 reads SVGAGI. The CDR3 is CASRPDRVHNEQFF. In nucleotides, the CDR3 is TGTGCCAGCAGGCCGGACAGGGTACACAATGAGCAGTTCTTC.

The chain couples TRBV15 to TRBJ2-7, with 9 bases lining up with TRBD1. The CDR3 runs to 15 residues. J lost 2 bases, V lost 0 bases, and 2 bases had no gene match. Germline CDR1 LNHNV, CDR2 YYDKDF (reference sequence). This CDR3 is CATSREWTGAYEQYF. The DNA of the CDR3 is TGTGCCACCAGCAGAGAATGGACAGGGGCCTACGAGCAGTACTTC.

The rearrangement joins TRBV7-9 to TRBJ2-1, with D perhaps TRBD1 or TRBD2 (5 bases each). The CDR3 length is 14 residues. Germline V gives CDR1 SEHNR, CDR2 FQNEAQ (reference sequence). The V and J ends lost 5 bases and 4 bases respectively, with 12 bases between them. The CDR3, as DNA: TGTGCCAGCAGCCGTCCGGGACCTTACAATGAGCAGTTCTTC. It encodes CASSRPGPYNEQFF.

CDR3 coding DNA: TGCGCCAGCAGCCAACGGGGGGCGGGTGAAAAACTGTTTTTT. It yields the protein CASSQRGAGEKLFF. V gene TRBV4-3 combines with J gene TRBJ1-4; possibly TRBD1 for D (6 bases). The CDR3 covers 14 residues. With 2 bases removed from V and 7 bases from J, the gap between germline ends came to 11 bases. CDR1 is LGHNA, CDR2 YSLEER, per germline.

The genes are TRBV27 and TRBJ2-3, with TRBD1 matching over 7 bases. The J segment lost 3 bases and the V segment lost 5 bases, leaving 8 bases of the junction unmatched. Germline assignment: CDR1 MNHEY and CDR2 SMNVEV (reference sequence). This CDR3 has 15 amino acids. CDR3 in DNA: TGTGCCAGCAGTCTAACAGGGACAGAGACAGATACGCAGTATTTT. Its protein is CASSLTGTETDTQYF.

This clonotype appeared a single time. CDR3 sequence reads: CASSFGRGKPYEQYF. In nucleotides, the CDR3 is TGTGCCAGCAGCTTTGGGCGAGGGAAGCCCTACGAGCAGTACTTC. J is TRBJ2-7 and V is TRBV7-8; tentative D call: TRBD2 (5 bases). Trimming took 3 bases from V and 2 from J, leaving 14 bases between them. The CDR3 totals 15 residues. The germline CDR1 and CDR2 sequences are SGHVS and FQNEAQ.

This rearrangement joins TRBV6-2 or TRBV6-3 to TRBJ2-7, with unresolved D. V was cut by 2 bases and J by 2 bases, with 13 bases left in between. The CDR3 length is 15 residues. Germline V lookup: CDR1 MNHEY, CDR2 SVGEGT. The CDR3 is CASSYDRVGPYEQYF. The CDR3 DNA follows: TGTGCCAGCAGTTACGACCGGGTCGGACCCTACGAGCAGTACTTC.

The chain has TRBV5-1 and TRBJ2-5; 7 nucleotides line up with TRBD1. Germline V gives CDR1 SGHRS, CDR2 YFSETQ. The J segment lost 1 base and the V segment lost 4 bases, leaving 7 bases of the junction unmatched. The CDR3 contains 15 residues. The chain's CDR3 is CASSPGTDIQETQYF. The DNA of the CDR3 is TGCGCCAGCAGCCCCGGGACAGACATCCAAGAGACCCAGTACTTC.

Here the CDR3 DNA reads TGCAGTGCTCAAGGGGAGGGGGCTACCTACGAGCAGTACTTC. Its translation is CSAQGEGATYEQYF. V gene TRBV20-1 combines with J gene TRBJ2-7, with D possibly being TRBD1 or TRBD2 (7 bases each). Germline V gene lookup returns CDR1 DFQATT and CDR2 SNEGSKA (reference sequence). The CDR3 is 14 amino acids. Trimming removed 5 bases from V and 2 bases from J, with 16 bases in between.

This clonotype was seen a few times. This chain joins TRBV6-5 and TRBJ2-5; 9 nucleotides align to TRBD1. V lost 6 bases, J lost 3 bases, and 8 bases stayed unmatched. CDR1 and CDR2 (germline): MNHEY, SVGAGI. The CDR3 is 15 amino acids. The CDR3 loop reads CASRNPGTGKETQYF. Written as DNA, the CDR3 is TGTGCCAGCAGGAACCCCGGGACAGGGAAAGAGACCCAGTACTTC.

In its sample, this clonotype was seen once. The chain has TRBV6-5 and TRBJ2-3; 11 bases fit TRBD2. Trimming at V came to 5 bases and at J to 3 bases, leaving 4 bases not matched to a gene. The V gene's germline CDR1 is MNHEY and CDR2 SVGAGI. The CDR3 contains 15 residues. The DNA of the CDR3 is TGTGCCAGCAGTGAGACTAGCGGGGTAACAGATACGCAGTATTTT. The encoded protein is CASSETSGVTDTQYF.

This chain joins TRBV9 and TRBJ2-7; a possible D gene is TRBD2 (5 bases). Deletions cut 4 bases from V and 5 bases from J, with 13 bases between. Looked up from germline, CDR1 is SGDLS and CDR2 is YYNGEE. The CDR3 sequence is 13 residues long. The DNA of the CDR3 is TGTGCCAGCAGCCCGCCTAGCTTCCACGAGCAGTACTTC. Its translation: CASSPPSFHEQYF.

V is TRBV14 and J is TRBJ2-3; D unclear. CDR1 and CDR2 (germline): SGHDN, FVKESK. The CDR3 is 14 amino acids. V lost 2 bases to trimming and J lost 1 base, with 7 bases between them. The CDR3, as DNA: TGTGCCAGCAGCCAATTCTGGGGCACAGATACGCAGTATTTT. Protein: CASSQFWGTDTQYF.

This clonotype was seen more than once but under ten times. V is TRBV10-3 and J is TRBJ2-7, with TRBD1 matching over 8 bases. CDR3 length equals 16 residues. V trimming: 4 bases; J trimming: 7 bases; junction bases outside the gene matches: 15. Germline assignment: CDR1 ENHRY and CDR2 SYGVKD. CDR3 region: CAISAPEGRGRYEQYF. The DNA for the CDR3 is TGTGCCATCAGTGCTCCAGAGGGCAGGGGGCGTTATGAGCAGTACTTC.

The chain recombines TRBV2 with TRBJ1-1; possible D gene TRBD1, 5 bases. The CDR3 extends over 14 amino acids. CDR1 is SNHLY and CDR2 is FYNNEI in the germline V gene. V lost 5 bases, J lost 3 bases, and 13 bases lay in between. For the CDR3, the DNA is TGTGCCAGCAGTTTGGGCAGGGCCCACACTGAAGCTTTCTTT. Protein: CASSLGRAHTEAFF.

J is TRBJ2-3 and V is TRBV29-1; D is possibly TRBD1 (6 bases). This CDR3 spans 16 amino acids. V was cut by 7 bases and J by 2 bases, with 22 bases left in between. Per germline, CDR1 SQVTM and CDR2 ANQGSEA. CDR3 nucleotides: TGCAGCGCGTGGCCCGTGGGACACGATATCACAGATACGCAGTATTTT. It yields the protein CSAWPVGHDITDTQYF.

This clonotype was counted only a few times. This sequence joins TRBV6-2 or TRBV6-3 and TRBJ2-3; 14 bases match TRBD2. The germline gives CDR1 MNHEY, CDR2 SVGEGT. The CDR3 runs to 20 residues. The J segment lost 3 bases and the V segment lost 5 bases, leaving 16 bases of the junction unmatched. CDR3 sequence: CASSQHSPRTSGGLTDTQYF. In DNA, the CDR3 is TGTGCCAGCAGTCAGCACTCGCCACGGACTAGCGGGGGGCTAACAGATACGCAGTATTTT.

This clonotype was observed once. This chain links TRBV7-9 with TRBJ1-1; no clear D gene. In germline, CDR1 is SEHNR, CDR2 FQNEAQ (reference sequence). The CDR3 covers 13 residues. V was trimmed by 2 bases and J by 10 bases, leaving 14 bases between them. This CDR3 is CASSLMGLEGAFF. In DNA form, the CDR3 reads TGTGCCAGCAGCTTAATGGGATTGGAGGGAGCTTTCTTT.

J is TRBJ1-2 and V is TRBV2; D unclear. In germline, CDR1 is SNHLY, CDR2 FYNNEI. The V gene lost 7 bases and the J gene lost 8 bases, with 26 bases spanning the gap. The CDR3 runs to 16 residues. The CDR3 DNA reads as TGTGCCAGCAAACGTTCCAGCACCTTCGGGATTGAGGGCTACACCTTC. Its protein product is CASKRSSTFGIEGYTF.

This chain uses TRBV7-9 with TRBJ2-1; D is unresolved. The V gene lost 1 base and the J gene lost 15 bases, with 10 bases spanning the gap. The CDR3 loop spans 11 amino acids. The V gene's germline CDR1 is SEHNR and CDR2 FQNEAQ (reference sequence). The CDR3: CASSLGKLVFF. In DNA, the CDR3 is TGTGCCAGCAGCTTAGGGAAACTGGTGTTCTTC.